This is a list of T cell receptor beta chains from one sample in a study. From the 5' RACE reads, TCRdb called clonotypes with MiXCR, one entry per CDR3 protein. This table has 53,000 or so distinct CDR3 sequences, approximately 25% appearing once. Sequenced sample: tumor-infiltrating naive CD4+ T cells sorted from the breast tumor. The receptor source for this set is a female donor with breast cancer. Both conserved end residues are part of each CDR3. A D gene is named only where the DNA matches it firmly. Size values are once, few and many counts, or a class for expanded clones, and some rows have none.

>TRBV7-6|-|TRBJ2-1|-
TGTGCCAGCAGCCTTAGGGTAGGGTATGAGCAGTTCTTC
CASSLRVGYEQFF
>TRBV5-1|TRBD1|TRBJ1-1|many
TGCGCCAGCAGCCCTCGACAGGGAAATGAAGCTTTCTTT
CASSPRQGNEAFF
>TRBV30|-|TRBJ1-1|few
TGTGCCTGGGTGCTGGCGGGCAACACTGAAGCTTTCTTT
CAWVLAGNTEAFF
>TRBV7-2|-|TRBJ2-2|-
TGTGCCGGCAGCTCCTATCTGGTCGGGGAGCTGTTTTTT
CAGSSYLVGELFF
>TRBV6-6|TRBD1|TRBJ1-1|many
TGTGCCACCCGAAGACAGGGGGACACTGAAGCTTTCTTT
CATRRQGDTEAFF
>TRBV20-1|-|TRBJ2-7|few
TGCAGTGCTAGAGAACTAGCACACACCTACGAGCAGTACTTC
CSARELAHTYEQYF
>TRBV10-3|-|TRBJ2-3|-
TGTGCCATCAGTGAGTCGACAGATACGCAGTATTTT
CAISESTDTQYF
>TRBV6-1|-|TRBJ2-7|-
TGTGCCAGCAGTAAGGGACAAGGTAACTACGAGCAGTACTTC
CASSKGQGNYEQYF
>TRBV5-1|-|TRBJ2-5|many
TGCGCCAGCAGCTTGTCTGGGGAGACCCAGTACTTC
CASSLSGETQYF
>TRBV2|TRBD1|TRBJ1-1|-
TGTGCCAGCGCACTACAGGGGGCTCTGTCTGAAGCTTTCTTT
CASALQGALSEAFF
>TRBV2|-|TRBJ2-7|few
TGTGCCAGCAGGAGACAGAATTACAAATCCTACGAGCAGTACTTC
CASRRQNYKSYEQYF
>TRBV5-1|TRBD1|TRBJ1-1|-
TGCGCCAGCAGACAGGGGCCTGAAGCTTTCTTT
CASRQGPEAFF
>TRBV5-1|-|TRBJ1-2|-
TGCGCCAGCAGCTTGGGACAGCTTGGCTACACCTTC
CASSLGQLGYTF
>TRBV6-6|TRBD2|TRBJ2-5|few
TGTGCCAGCCTGGAGGCGGGAGGTCGTCAAGAGACCCAGTACTTC
CASLEAGGRQETQYF
>TRBV5-1|-|TRBJ1-1|many
TGCGCCAGCAGCAGGAACGTAGAGAACACTGAAGCTTTCTTT
CASSRNVENTEAFF
>TRBV20-1|TRBD1|TRBJ2-5|-
TGCAGTGCTGAGGGACCGGGACAGGGGTACCAAGAGACCCAGTACTTC
CSAEGPGQGYQETQYF
>TRBV20-1|TRBD1|TRBJ2-5|few
TGCAGTGCCACGCCTAGGGGGCCCAAAGAGACCCAGTACTTC
CSATPRGPKETQYF